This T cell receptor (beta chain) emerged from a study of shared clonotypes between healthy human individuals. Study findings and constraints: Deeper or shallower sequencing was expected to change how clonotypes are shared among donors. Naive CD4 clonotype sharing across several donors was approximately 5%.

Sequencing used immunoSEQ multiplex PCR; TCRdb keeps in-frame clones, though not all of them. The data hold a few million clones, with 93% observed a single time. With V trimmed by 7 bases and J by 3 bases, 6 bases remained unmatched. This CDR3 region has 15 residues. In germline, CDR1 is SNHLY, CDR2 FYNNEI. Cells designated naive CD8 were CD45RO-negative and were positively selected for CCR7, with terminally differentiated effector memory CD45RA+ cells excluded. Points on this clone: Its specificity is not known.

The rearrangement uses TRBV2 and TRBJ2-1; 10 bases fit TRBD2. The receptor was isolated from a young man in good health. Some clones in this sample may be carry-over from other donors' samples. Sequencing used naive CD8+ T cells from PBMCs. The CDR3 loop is CASTEAGGRYNEQFF. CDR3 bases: TGTGCCAGCACCGAAGCGGGAGGGCGCTACAATGAGCAGTTCTTC.